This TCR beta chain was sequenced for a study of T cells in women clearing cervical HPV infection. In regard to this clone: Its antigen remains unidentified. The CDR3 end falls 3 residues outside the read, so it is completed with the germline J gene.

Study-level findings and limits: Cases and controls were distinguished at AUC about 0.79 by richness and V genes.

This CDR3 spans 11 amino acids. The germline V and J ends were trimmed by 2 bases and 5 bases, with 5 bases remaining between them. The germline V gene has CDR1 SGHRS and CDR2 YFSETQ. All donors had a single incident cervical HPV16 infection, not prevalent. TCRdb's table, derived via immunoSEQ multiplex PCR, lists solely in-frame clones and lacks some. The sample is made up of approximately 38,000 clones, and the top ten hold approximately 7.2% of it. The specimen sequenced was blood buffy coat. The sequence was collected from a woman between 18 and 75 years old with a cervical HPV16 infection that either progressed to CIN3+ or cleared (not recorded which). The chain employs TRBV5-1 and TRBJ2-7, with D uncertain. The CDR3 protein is CASSFDNEQYF. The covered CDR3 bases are TGCGCCAGCAGCTTTGACAACGAG.